These 28 T cell receptor beta chains came from one sample sequenced in a study of low-dose radiotherapy and immunotherapy resistance in tumors. The time point denotes: before trial treatment. Gene-specific TRAV and TRBV primers were used for first-strand cDNA, covering alpha and beta chains. A roughly 22-cycle PCR with a constant-region primer and V-primer adapter amplified TCRs. TCRdb reanalysed the reads using MiXCR and keeps one entry per CDR3 protein. The sample holds more than 45,000 distinct CDR3 sequences, roughly 24% seen once. Sequencing was performed on PBMCs, taken before treatment. These receptors all stem from a male donor with prostate cancer.

This clonotype was counted at least ten times. Sequence at one end of the junction differs from germline and may be a read error. The gene calls are TRBV10-2 and TRBJ2-1, with D unclear. The germline gives CDR1 WSHSY, CDR2 SAAADI. The CDR3 spans 13 residues. CDR3 loop: CASSEGREAFRDF. The CDR3 nucleotides are TGCGCCAGCAGTGAGGGAAGAGAGGCCTTCCGTGACTTC.

J is TRBJ2-6 and V is TRBV29-1; 7 bases agree with TRBD2. Germline V gene sequence: CDR1 SQVTM, CDR2 ANQGSEA. There are 18 residues in the CDR3. V was clipped by 7 bases and J by 0 bases; unmatched bases: 15. This CDR3 is CSAWGGQGVGSGANVLTF. The DNA of the CDR3 is TGCAGCGCGTGGGGAGGGCAGGGCGTTGGCTCTGGGGCCAACGTCCTGACTTTC.

This clonotype came up many times. V is TRBV20-1 and J is TRBJ1-1; 9 bases align to TRBD1. Germline trimming cut 5 bases from V and 6 bases from J; bases unmatched to any gene: 7. The CDR3 extends over 13 amino acids. Germline CDR1 and CDR2: DFQATT and SNEGSKA (reference sequence). The CDR3 nucleotides read TGCAGTGCTGTAACAGGGGGCCCCTCTGAAGCTTTCTTT. Protein: CSAVTGGPSEAFF.

This clonotype was found many times. The V and J genes are TRBV4-1 and TRBJ1-5; possible D gene TRBD1, 6 bases. This CDR3 has 15 residues. V gave up 5 bases and J gave up 0 bases, with 11 bases separating them. The germline V gene encodes CDR1 MGHRA and CDR2 YSYEKL. CDR3 sequence: CASSEGDHSNQPQHF. Written as DNA, the CDR3 is TGCGCCAGCAGCGAGGGGGATCATAGCAATCAGCCCCAGCATTTT.

The chain carries TRBV5-1 and TRBJ2-7; a weak D match, TRBD2 (7 bases). Germline assignment: CDR1 SGHRS and CDR2 YFSETQ. The CDR3 spans 16 residues. Trimming took 4 bases from V and 2 from J, leaving 19 bases between them. CDR3 DNA sequence: TGCGCCAGCAGCCCGGGACAAGCGGGGAACGCCTACGAGCAGTACTTC. Its translation: CASSPGQAGNAYEQYF. Together with reference TRBV5-1 and TRBJ2-7, the CDR3 gives the full variable domain: KAGVTQTPRYLIKTRGQQVTLSCSPISGHRSVSWYQQTPGQGLQFLFEYFSETQRNKGNFPGRFSGRQFSNSRSEMNVSTLELGDSALYLCASSPGQAGNAYEQYFGPGTRLTVT.

This clonotype was recorded many times. This sequence joins TRBV4-2 and TRBJ2-6, with D perhaps TRBD1 (5 bases). The V gene lost 2 bases and the J gene lost 3 bases, with 11 bases spanning the gap. Germline V lookup: CDR1 LGHNA, CDR2 YNFKEQ. The CDR3 is 16 residues long. CDR3 protein: CASSQPRGDGANVLTF. The CDR3 nucleotides are TGTGCCAGCAGCCAACCAAGGGGTGATGGGGCCAACGTCCTGACTTTC.

In its sample, this clonotype was seen many times. The chain combines TRBV7-8 with TRBJ2-1, with D perhaps being TRBD1 or TRBD2 (5 bases each). Between the trimmed V and J ends, which lost 1 base and 6 bases, there was a span of 16 bases. The CDR3 loop spans 16 amino acids. Germline CDR1 and CDR2: SGHVS and FQNEAQ. The CDR3 DNA is TGTGCCAGCAGCTTAGTTCAAAGGCCAGGGAGCAATGAGCAGTTCTTC. Amino acids: CASSLVQRPGSNEQFF.

This clonotype was seen a handful of times. V and J are TRBV19 and TRBJ2-3; no clear D gene. The CDR3 loop spans 14 amino acids. Germline CDR1 is LNHDA and CDR2 is SQIVND (reference sequence). Trimming left V 6 bases short and J 6 bases short, with 16 bases between. The CDR3 DNA sequence: TGTGCCAGTAGAAAGGTCCGGACCTCGGATACGCAGTATTTT. As protein: CASRKVRTSDTQYF.

This clonotype showed up just a few times. This chain's CDR3 is CASSLAAGSSYEQYF. DNA of the CDR3: TGTGCCAGCAGCTTAGCCGCGGGGAGCTCCTACGAGCAGTACTTC. V gene TRBV7-6 combines with J gene TRBJ2-7; D is possibly TRBD2 (6 bases). The ends were cut back, 0 bases at V and 0 bases at J, with 9 bases in the middle. The V gene's germline CDR1 is SGHVS and CDR2 FNYEAQ. The CDR3 totals 15 residues.

J is TRBJ2-1 and V is TRBV5-5; 10 nucleotides match TRBD2. CDR1 is SGHKS, CDR2 YYEKEE, per germline (reference sequence). Trimming cost V 0 bases and J 3 bases; bases outside gene matches: 9. This CDR3 is 18 amino acids long. The CDR3 nucleotides are TGTGCCAGCAGCTTGGGGGTAGCGGGGGGCAGCCTCTACAATGAGCAGTTCTTC. This translates into CASSLGVAGGSLYNEQFF.

This clonotype was found many times. Germline is not matched at one junction end, which may reflect a read error. This chain joins TRBV7-9 and TRBJ2-3; D is possibly TRBD1 (5 bases). The CDR3 sequence is 12 residues long. Per germline, CDR1 SEHNR and CDR2 FQNEAQ (reference sequence). CDR3 sequence: CASSLGADTQYF. The DNA for the CDR3 is TGTGCCAGCAGTTTAGGGGCAGATACGCAGTATTTT.

This clonotype was detected many times. CDR3 DNA sequence: TGTGCCAGCAGCCACTCCACCTCTTACGAGCAGTACTTC. Translation: CASSHSTSYEQYF. This chain uses TRBV14 with TRBJ2-7; no definite D call. Germline lookup yields CDR1 SGHDN and CDR2 FVKESK. Trimming removed 3 bases at V and 4 bases at J, with 10 bases between. The CDR3 covers 13 residues.

Only a few counts were recorded for this clonotype. The chain is built from TRBV6-5 and TRBJ1-5, with 7 bases that match TRBD1. J was trimmed by 1 base and V by 7 bases; bases with no gene match: 10. The V gene's germline CDR1 is MNHEY and CDR2 SVGAGI. The CDR3 is made up of 16 amino acids. CDR3 bases: TGTGCCAGCAAGCGGGACAGCTCAATCAGCAATCAGCCCCAGCATTTT. Its protein is CASKRDSSISNQPQHF.

Regarding this clonotype: A much larger clone lies a single base off, so this may be a read error. V and J are TRBV7-9 and TRBJ2-3, with 8 bases aligning to TRBD1. This CDR3 spans 16 amino acids. Germline CDR1 reads SEHNR; CDR2 reads FQNEAQ (reference sequence). CDR3 protein: CASNLSGQGRTDTQYF. The CDR3 bases are TGTGCCAGCAACTTATCCGGACAGGGACGCACAGATACGCAGTATTTT.

In this sample, this clonotype turned up many times. This chain links TRBV7-9 with TRBJ2-7; 10 bases are shared with TRBD2. Per germline, CDR1 SEHNR and CDR2 FQNEAQ (reference sequence). The J segment lost 2 bases and the V segment lost 5 bases, leaving 3 bases of the junction unmatched. The CDR3 is 14 amino acids. In DNA form, the CDR3 reads TGTGCCAGCAGCCCGCTAGCGGGGGCCTACGAGCAGTACTTC. Translated, it gives CASSPLAGAYEQYF.

This chain uses TRBV3-1 with TRBJ2-1; possibly TRBD2 for D (6 bases). In germline, CDR1 is LGHDT, CDR2 YNNKEL (reference sequence). The length of the CDR3 is 15 residues. V was shortened by 4 bases and J by 6 bases, with 16 bases between the two germline ends. The CDR3 DNA sequence: TGTGCCAGCAGCCTGTCCGGGACTCCCGCCAATGAGCAGTTCTTC. Protein sequence: CASSLSGTPANEQFF.

About this clonotype itself: With a far larger clone one base away, a read error is the likely cause. The genes are TRBV6-5 and TRBJ2-7, with 9 nucleotides matching TRBD2. The last part of the DNA fits TRBJ2-1 better; the J call may be wrong. CDR3 length: 13 residues. Germline loops: CDR1 MNHEY, CDR2 SVGAGI. The CDR3 is CASRSSGSNEQFF. CDR3 DNA: TGTGCCAGCAGGAGTAGCGGGAGCAATGAGCAGTTCTTC.

This clonotype was seen repeatedly, ten times or more. The chain has TRBV28 and TRBJ1-2; D is unclear. Per germline, CDR1 MDHEN and CDR2 SYDVKM. The CDR3 spans 12 residues. V lost 6 bases, J lost 0 bases, and 5 bases lay in between. CDR3 sequence: CASSDANYGYTF. The CDR3 DNA is TGTGCCAGCAGCGACGCTAACTATGGCTACACCTTC.

This clonotype was picked up many times. V is TRBV5-4 and J is TRBJ2-1; 9 nucleotides match TRBD2. After removal of 3 bases from V and 3 bases from J, the junction contained 4 bases not matched to a gene. Germline V gives CDR1 SGHNT, CDR2 YYREEE (reference sequence). This CDR3 is 15 amino acids long. CDR3 sequence: CASSSTTSGYNEQFF. The CDR3 DNA is TGTGCCAGCAGCTCAACGACTAGCGGCTACAATGAGCAGTTCTTC.

This clonotype has ten or more counts. The CDR3 bases are TGTGCCAGCCTAAGTAGGAGGGACTCCGAATCAACCTTC. Its protein product is CASLSRRDSESTF. J is TRBJ1-2 and V is TRBV18; perhaps TRBD1 as D (5 bases). This CDR3 region has 13 residues. V shed 8 bases and J shed 14 bases, with 24 bases lying between them. CDR1 and CDR2 from the germline V gene are KGHSH and LQKENI.

The rearrangement joins TRBV2 to TRBJ2-2, with no clear D. The V end lost 3 bases, the J end lost 1 base, and 6 bases lay between the germline ends. This CDR3 has 14 residues. Germline CDR1 is SNHLY and CDR2 is FYNNEI. Written as DNA, the CDR3 is TGTGCCAGCAGTGAGGTCAGGAACACCGGGGAGCTGTTTTTT. It encodes CASSEVRNTGELFF.

This clonotype was seen a handful of times. V is TRBV5-1 and J is TRBJ2-7, with 7 nucleotides matching TRBD1. CDR3 size: 17 residues. Germline assignment: CDR1 SGHRS and CDR2 YFSETQ. With V trimmed by 4 bases and J by 2 bases, 15 bases remained unmatched. The DNA of the CDR3 is TGCGCCAGCAGCCTCCAAACCCTACAGGGGACCCCCTACGAGCAGTACTTC. Translated, it gives CASSLQTLQGTPYEQYF.

This clonotype has more than one count but fewer than ten. The rearrangement links TRBV23-1 to TRBJ1-5; D gene uncertain. TRBV23-1 falls under the ORF class, with uncertain function. V lost 7 bases to trimming and J lost 0 bases, with 31 bases between them. This CDR3 is built from 21 residues. Here the CDR3 reads CASIKLESLTPGRYSNQPQHF. The CDR3 DNA follows: TGCGCCAGCATAAAGTTAGAGAGTCTGACTCCCGGAAGGTATAGCAATCAGCCCCAGCATTTT.

This clonotype turned up a few times. The chain uses TRBV5-1 and TRBJ1-6; TRBD1 might be the D (5 bases). From germline, CDR1 is SGHRS and CDR2 YFSETQ. The CDR3 runs 14 residues. Trimming cost V 0 bases and J 6 bases, with 7 bases left between them. The CDR3 sequence: CASSLGDSNSPLHF. The DNA of the CDR3 is TGCGCCAGCAGCTTGGGAGACAGTAATTCACCCCTCCACTTT.

This clonotype appeared many times. For the CDR3, the DNA is TGTGCCTGGAGAGCTCTCACAGGCTCGAACACTGAAGCTTTCTTT. This codes for CAWRALTGSNTEAFF. The rearrangement links TRBV30 to TRBJ1-1; TRBD1 is a possible D gene (5 bases). Germline CDR1 and CDR2: GTSNPN and SVGIG (reference sequence). This CDR3 contains 15 residues. Trimming took 3 bases from V and 1 from J, leaving 15 bases between them.

This clonotype was recorded many times. This chain links TRBV2 with TRBJ2-1, with D perhaps TRBD1 or TRBD2 (5 bases each). The CDR3 length is 13 residues. Trimming stripped 5 bases from V and 7 bases from J, with 12 bases between. Per germline, CDR1 SNHLY and CDR2 FYNNEI. CDR3: CASSWDPSNEQFF. DNA of the CDR3: TGTGCCAGCAGTTGGGACCCTTCTAATGAGCAGTTCTTC. Drawing the rest from reference TRBV2 and TRBJ2-1, the complete variable domain is EPEVTQTPSHQVTQMGQEVILRCVPISNHLYFYWYRQILGQKVEFLVSFYNNEISEKSEIFDDQFSVERPDGSNFTLKIRSTKLEDSAMYFCASSWDPSNEQFFGPGTRLTVL.

This clonotype has a count of ten or more. At one end the junction does not follow the germline gene, possibly because of a read error. CDR3 bases: TGTGCCAGCACCGACAGGGAAGCCAACCTCGCCTTC. Translation gives CASTDREANLAF. The chain combines TRBV25-1 with TRBJ1-2; 7 bases map to TRBD1. CDR1 is MGHDK and CDR2 is SYGVNS in the germline V gene. The CDR3 contains 12 residues.

As for this clonotype: A far larger clone is off by one base, so a read error is likely. The chain carries TRBV6-1 and TRBJ2-7; D perhaps matches TRBD2 (7 bases). Trimming removed 10 bases at V and 6 bases at J, with 16 bases between. Germline lookup yields CDR1 MNHNS and CDR2 SASEGT. The CDR3 extends over 12 amino acids. The CDR3 is CATHSGGCEQYF. CDR3 bases: TGTGCCACTCACTCGGGGGGCTGCGAGCAGTACTTC.